This is a list of T cell receptor beta chains from one sample in a study of blood T cell repertoires in COVID-19. Data came from immunoSEQ multiplex PCR; TCRdb stores just in-frame clones and leaves some out. Among around 56,000 clones listed, more than 60% were seen once. Sample: peripheral blood. The receptors were gathered from a woman in her 70s with acute or convalescent COVID-19. Both conserved end residues are part of each CDR3. Fields, in order: clone size, D gene, V gene, J gene, CDR3 protein, CDR3 DNA. The D gene is left open where the match is weak. Clone size, where shown, is once, few, many, or a class for clones that have expanded.

>NA|NA|TRBV9|TRBJ2-7
CASSVDPTAGKQYF
TGTGCCAGCAGCGTAGACCCAACTGCAGGGAAACAGTACTTC
>NA|TRBD1|TRBV5-4|TRBJ1-3
CASSYDREGNTIYF
TGTGCCAGCAGCTACGACAGGGAAGGAAACACCATATATTTT
>NA|NA|TRBV6-5|TRBJ1-6
CASSYWENSPLHF
TGTGCCAGCAGTTACTGGGAGAATTCACCCCTCCACTTT
>NA|NA|TRBV19|TRBJ2-5
CASSIGGKETQYF
TGTGCCAGTAGTATTGGGGGGAAAGAGACCCAGTACTTC
>once|TRBD1|TRBV5-1|TRBJ1-5
CASSLGVGGLNQPQHF
TGCGCCAGCAGCTTGGGCGTAGGGGGCCTAAATCAGCCCCAGCATTTT
>NA|NA|TRBV7-9|TRBJ1-5
CASSSPGVGNQPQHF
TGTGCCAGCAGCAGTCCGGGGGTAGGCAATCAGCCCCAGCATTTT
>NA|NA|TRBV7-8|TRBJ2-6
CASSLIWAAGANVLTF
TGTGCCAGCAGCTTAATTTGGGCAGCTGGGGCCAACGTCCTGACTTTC
>NA|NA|TRBV5-8|TRBJ1-2
CASSPVQGYTF
TGTGCCAGCAGCCCGGTCCAAGGCTACACCTTC
>NA|TRBD1|TRBV19|TRBJ1-2
CASSRTGAAGGYTF
TGTGCCAGTAGTAGGACAGGCGCCGCGGGGGGCTACACCTTC
>NA|NA|TRBV7-9|TRBJ1-6
CASTTLGGAYSPLHF
TGTGCCAGCACCACCTTGGGGGGGGCTTATTCACCCCTCCACTTT
>NA|NA|TRBV18|TRBJ1-2
CASSPQGEGYGYTF
TGTGCCAGCTCACCACAGGGAGAGGGCTATGGCTACACCTTC
>NA|TRBD1|TRBV30|TRBJ1-6
CAWSVRRWKGQGYSPLHF
TGTGCCTGGAGTGTACGTCGGTGGAAAGGACAGGGATACTCACCCCTCCACTTT
>NA|NA|TRBV7-2|TRBJ1-3
CASSSRLVSGNTIYF
TGTGCCAGCAGCTCCCGACTGGTCTCTGGAAACACCATATATTTT
>few|NA|TRBV6-6|TRBJ1-3
CATKGGGFGNTIYF
TGTGCCACCAAAGGGGGGGGGTTCGGAAACACCATATATTTT
>NA|TRBD1|TRBV5-8|TRBJ1-5
CASSLFRGNQPQHF
TGTGCCAGCAGCTTGTTCAGGGGGAATCAGCCCCAGCATTTT